Presented here are 19 T cell receptor beta chains from one specimen sequenced in a study of T cells after yellow fever vaccination. TCRdb redid the calling of the 5' RACE reads with MiXCR, one entry per CDR3 protein. The table records 620,000 or so distinct CDR3 sequences, around 12% of them present only once. The source material was PBMCs, sampled on the day of the yellow fever booster vaccination. Receptors were obtained from a man aged 25-45 years who received the YFV17D yellow fever vaccine.

The chain uses TRBV5-1 and TRBJ2-1; TRBD2 agrees at 8 bases. Per the germline V gene, CDR1 is SGHRS and CDR2 is YFSETQ. J lost 4 bases, V lost 0 bases, and 6 bases had no gene match. There are 16 residues in the CDR3. The DNA for the CDR3 is TGCGCCAGCAGCTTGGCCCCAGCGGGAGCTTACAATGAGCAGTTCTTC. Amino acids: CASSLAPAGAYNEQFF.

The rearrangement links TRBV15 to TRBJ2-3; TRBD1 might be the D (6 bases). The germline gives CDR1 LNHNV, CDR2 YYDKDF (reference sequence). The V end lost 0 bases, the J end lost 2 bases, and 15 bases lay between the germline ends. This CDR3 has 17 residues. The CDR3 spells CATSRDLSGTNTDTQYF. The CDR3 region has the DNA TGTGCCACCAGCAGAGATTTAAGTGGGACAAACACAGATACGCAGTATTTT. The entire variable domain, with the rest obtained from reference TRBV15 and TRBJ2-3, is as follows: DAMVIQNPRYQVTQFGKPVTLSCSQTLNHNVMYWYQQKSSQAPKLLFHYYDKDFNNEADTPDNFQSRRPNTSFCFLDIRSPGLGDTAMYLCATSRDLSGTNTDTQYFGPGTRLTVL.

This clonotype was detected ten times or more. V is TRBV28 and J is TRBJ2-7; D unresolved. In germline, CDR1 is MDHEN, CDR2 SYDVKM. The CDR3 is made up of 12 amino acids. The V gene lost 3 bases and the J gene lost 2 bases, with 5 bases spanning the gap. CDR3 sequence (DNA): TGTGCCAGCAGTTTTAGGACCTACGAGCAGTACTTC. Protein sequence: CASSFRTYEQYF.

This clonotype was seen only a few times. The chain has TRBV20-1 and TRBJ2-3; D call uncertain. In germline, CDR1 is DFQATT, CDR2 SNEGSKA (reference sequence). This CDR3 is built from 13 residues. V was pared by 5 bases and J by 1 base, with 10 bases between. The CDR3 protein is CSAPPAGTDTQYF. The CDR3 region has the DNA TGCAGTGCTCCCCCGGCAGGCACAGATACGCAGTATTTT.

V usage is TRBV5-1 and J usage is TRBJ2-7; 9 positions match TRBD2. Germline CDR1 and CDR2: SGHRS and YFSETQ. Unmatched junction bases numbered 5, after V lost 1 base and J lost 3 bases. The CDR3 has 15 amino acids. CDR3 DNA: TGCGCCAGCAGCTTGAGACGGACTAGCGACTACGAGCAGTACTTC. This translates into CASSLRRTSDYEQYF.

This clonotype was counted at least ten times. The V call is TRBV12-3 or TRBV12-4, the J call TRBJ2-1; D perhaps matches TRBD2 (5 bases). The CDR3 consists of 15 residues. The ends were cut back, 2 bases at V and 0 bases at J, with 8 bases in the middle. The CDR3 DNA reads TGTGCCAGCAGTTTACGGGATTACTCCTACAATGAGCAGTTCTTC. Translation: CASSLRDYSYNEQFF.

The V call is TRBV20-1, the J call TRBJ2-7, with 8 bases identical to TRBD2. Germline values: CDR1 DFQATT, CDR2 SNEGSKA (reference sequence). This CDR3 has 14 amino acids. V lost 3 bases, J lost 2 bases, and 6 bases stayed unmatched. CDR3 loop: CSASPTSGTYEQYF. The CDR3 nucleotides are TGCAGTGCTAGTCCTACTAGCGGTACCTACGAGCAGTACTTC.

This clonotype was counted a few times. One junction end disagrees with the germline gene, perhaps due to a read error. The V and J genes are TRBV7-2 and TRBJ1-3; 7 bases line up with TRBD1. This CDR3 contains 15 residues. Per the germline V gene, CDR1 is SGHTA and CDR2 is FQGNSA. CDR3 loop: CASSAQGGSGYTIYF. In nucleotides, the CDR3 is TGTGCCAGCAGCGCGCAAGGGGGCTCTGGATACACCATATATTTT. The variable domain in full, completed from reference TRBV7-2 and TRBJ1-3, reads GAGVSQSPSNKVTEKGKDVELRCDPISGHTALYWYRQSLGQGLEFLIYFQGNSAPDKSGLPSDRFSAERTGGSVSTLTIQRTQQEDSAVYLCASSAQGGSGYTIYFGEGSWLTVV.

This clonotype showed up just a few times. The chain recombines TRBV18 with TRBJ1-1; D not resolved. CDR1 and CDR2 (germline): KGHSH, LQKENI. Trimming left V 4 bases short and J 1 base short, with 10 bases between. CDR3 length: 14 amino acids. The CDR3 region is CASSQFFGNTEAFF. CDR3 bases: TGTGCCAGCTCACAATTTTTCGGGAACACTGAAGCTTTCTTT.

The chain has TRBV7-6 and TRBJ2-3; 9 bases line up with TRBD1. The trim removed 6 bases at V and 0 bases at J, leaving 7 bases unmatched. The CDR3 is 16 amino acids. Germline loops: CDR1 SGHVS, CDR2 FNYEAQ. CDR3 region: CASSFTGTGSTDTQYF. The CDR3 DNA reads as TGTGCCAGCAGTTTCACCGGGACAGGGAGCACAGATACGCAGTATTTT.

The sample holds a few counts of this clonotype. V and J are TRBV5-4 and TRBJ2-3; TRBD2 agrees at 7 bases. Germline V gene lookup returns CDR1 SGHNT and CDR2 YYREEE (reference sequence). CDR3 length equals 16 residues. The J segment lost 4 bases and the V segment lost 0 bases, leaving 8 bases of the junction unmatched. The chain's CDR3 is CASSLGRGSRADTQYF. CDR3 DNA: TGTGCCAGCAGCTTGGGACGCGGGAGTAGGGCAGATACGCAGTATTTT.

This chain joins TRBV28 and TRBJ2-3; 10 bases fit TRBD2. V trimming: 6 bases; J trimming: 3 bases; junction bases outside the gene matches: 15. Germline-derived CDR1 and CDR2 are MDHEN and SYDVKM. This CDR3 is 18 amino acids long. CDR3 loop: CASSSLLASGSRTDTQYF. In nucleotides, the CDR3 is TGTGCCAGCAGCTCTCTTCTTGCTAGCGGGAGCCGGACAGATACGCAGTATTTT.

This clonotype was seen only a few times. This chain uses TRBV5-6 with TRBJ1-4; D is unresolved. Germline V gives CDR1 SGHDT, CDR2 YYEEEE. There are 11 residues in the CDR3. V lost 4 bases to trimming and J lost 7 bases, with 5 bases between them. The CDR3 spells CASSHGEKLFF. The CDR3 DNA sequence: TGTGCCAGCAGCCACGGTGAAAAACTGTTTTTT.

This clonotype came up a few times. This chain joins TRBV12-3 or TRBV12-4 and TRBJ1-4; TRBD1 might be the D (6 bases). This CDR3 comprises 16 residues. V dropped 4 bases and J dropped 7 bases, with 19 bases sitting between them. The CDR3 DNA reads TGTGCCAGCAGTTCAACTGGGGGGGACACAGGTGAAAAACTGTTTTTT. Its translation: CASSSTGGDTGEKLFF.

This clonotype was seen more than once but under ten times. V usage is TRBV18 and J usage is TRBJ1-1; 8 bases line up with TRBD1. With 8 bases clipped from V and 4 bases from J, the junction kept 6 bases outside the gene matches. The CDR3 is made up of 13 amino acids. Germline V CDR1 and CDR2: KGHSH, LQKENI. The CDR3, as DNA: TGTGCCAGCCAATTCACAGGGGGCACTGAAGCTTTCTTT. This gives the protein CASQFTGGTEAFF.

This clonotype showed up just a few times. The genes are TRBV29-1 and TRBJ1-1; 7 bases map to TRBD1. Germline CDR1 is SQVTM and CDR2 is ANQGSEA. With V trimmed by 6 bases and J by 3 bases, 10 bases remained unmatched. The CDR3 is 14 amino acids. CDR3 sequence (DNA): TGCAGCGTCCCCTTTACGGGACAGCACACTGAAGCTTTCTTT. This encodes CSVPFTGQHTEAFF. The variable domain in full, with the rest retrieved from reference TRBV29-1 and TRBJ1-1, is SAVISQKPSRDICQRGTSLTIQCQVDSQVTMMFWYRQQPGQSLTLIATANQGSEATYESGFVIDKFPISRPNLTFSTLTVSNMSPEDSSIYLCSVPFTGQHTEAFFGQGTRLTVV.

This clonotype was seen many times. The chain joins TRBV5-1 to TRBJ2-4, with D perhaps given as TRBD1 or TRBD2 (5 bases each). Trimming left V 2 bases short and J 6 bases short, with 18 bases between. This CDR3 is built from 16 residues. CDR1 SGHRS and CDR2 YFSETQ come from the germline V gene. The CDR3 is CASSLGPRNGGNIQYF. CDR3 nucleotides: TGCGCCAGCAGCTTAGGGCCTCGGAATGGGGGAAACATTCAGTACTTC.

This clonotype occurred a few times. The chain links TRBV4-2 to TRBJ1-2; D is ambiguous. The CDR3 runs to 16 residues. Trimming removed 1 base at V and 0 bases at J, with 12 bases between. CDR1 is LGHNA, CDR2 YNFKEQ, per germline. CDR3 amino acids: CASSQGLRSTNYGYTF. As DNA, the CDR3 is TGTGCCAGCAGCCAAGGTCTGCGGTCGACTAACTATGGCTACACCTTC.

The table lists this clonotype with a few counts. The genes are TRBV9 and TRBJ2-2; TRBD2 aligns across 7 bases. The trim removed 4 bases at V and 5 bases at J, leaving 5 bases unmatched. The CDR3 sequence is 14 residues long. Germline CDR1 and CDR2: SGDLS and YYNGEE. CDR3 loop: CASSMSGKTGELFF. The CDR3 DNA follows: TGTGCCAGCAGCATGAGCGGGAAGACCGGGGAGCTGTTTTTT.